This T cell receptor beta chain was sequenced in a study of cytomegalovirus exposure and HLA in healthy donors (TCRdb year 2017). In the study overall: An earlier analysis of some 550 of the donors reported approximately 290 Gb of sequence data and 117 million unique TCR beta sequences from about 179 million T cells. All discovery cohort repertoires had been generated on a single sequencing platform. The study used immunosequencing to profile the T cell repertoires of under 700 subjects and linked those repertoires to cytomegalovirus serostatus. Donor age, sex, ethnicity and CMV serostatus were compiled together with the repertoire data. HLA typing included class I and class II loci at four-digit resolution. Of the 300 to 450 genotyped donors, about 80% fell in the genetic ancestry cluster associated with self-reported Caucasian donors. High-throughput TCR immunosequencing, statistical association of individual TCRs with disease status, and machine learning were combined to predict cytomegalovirus infection status. Among around 400 genotyped donors of the cohort, an average of around 240,000 unique TCR beta nucleotide sequences were sequenced per donor, around 20% of them non-productive. The study aimed to test whether signatures of past pathogen exposure could be identified by cataloging public T cell receptors. Along with the 666-subject first cohort, a separate validation cohort of around 120 different subjects was used. A later genetic analysis used genome-wide SNP genotypes for about 65% of the 666 donors, treating that subset as a discovery cohort. Typing coverage differed by locus: A, B, C, DRB1 and DQB1 were typed in roughly 629-630 donors, DQA1 in approximately 520, DPA1 in around 610, and DPB1 in just under 490. Four to six DR-DQ haplotypes were handled as single units for association and clustering because linkage in the cohort was strong. An early release that covered about 600 HLA-typed donors contained around 300 gigabases of sequencing data and tens of millions of unique TCR sequences. An earlier analysis of 587 of the donors used high-throughput TCR beta sequencing to judge whether each TCR beta V gene segment behaved as functional or pseudogenic. Rather than using new phenotypic data, the later analysis identified candidate immune exposures from TCR beta sequences and from how often those sequences occurred across donors. In a later analysis, previously published TCR beta repertoires from roughly 710 donors were re-analyzed and high-resolution HLA genotyping was added so that TCR occurrence patterns could be studied.

In total, approximately 690 healthy bone marrow donors made up the cohort. At the time of sampling, all cohort members were nominally healthy, though unrecorded immune exposures were likely present. The donor tested CMV seronegative, placing the donor among the 350 to 400 seronegative members of the cohort. Every donor gave a peripheral blood sample, and the peripheral blood mononuclear cells from that sample were used for TCR beta sequencing. Genomic DNA extraction from the blood cell samples was performed with the Qiagen DNeasy Blood Extraction Kit. Via the germline V gene (reference sequence), CDR1 is LNHDA and CDR2 SQIVND. The CDR3 contains 13 residues, cysteine and phenylalanine counted. Kept here is only the CDR3 DNA, which spans 39 bases and is read in frame from base 1. At the junction V is shortened by 10 bases and J by 3 bases; bases outside the gene matches: 4. By how much of the sample it makes up, this clone is medium-sized (0.01 to 0.1%). Its antigen is still unknown. No quality values exist for individual bases; no much larger clone is one base distant.

General findings and caveats noted by the study authors: At a false discovery rate of 0.05, a later analysis linked under 20,000 TCR beta sequences to specific HLA alleles. Because HLA typing was missing for some donors at each locus, association tests included only the typed subset. An earlier analysis of approximately 540 of the donors showed that most TCR beta V segments appeared in productive rearrangements either about 90% or about 30% of the time, which broadly matched IMGT annotations. The classifier was reported to diagnose cytomegalovirus status with high specificity and sensitivity in both the original cohort and the validation cohort. Linkage disequilibrium might explain the correlated functional status among segregating V segments, but an unknown experimental factor could not be ruled out. Most TCR sequences were seen in very few donors, while some public TCRs were found in many individuals. In this cohort, only TCR beta chains were sequenced, and detectable features were limited by the absence of alpha or paired-chain data. In a later analysis, TCR association rates were found to vary across HLA loci, with the most associated TCRs seen for DRB1 alleles and the fewest for HLA-C alleles. The authors suggested that the approach could potentially be generalized to other disease states and immunological phenotypes. According to a later analysis, parvovirus B19, influenza, CMV and Epstein-Barr virus appeared linked to several top co-occurrence clusters. The presence/absence analyses assumed that sequencing depth was roughly uniform across donors, and that assumption may not be true. A later analysis found that most CMV-associated TCR beta chains appeared HLA-restricted, with HLA associations seemingly driven largely by CMV exposure. A cluster of highly shared sequence variants was judged likely to be a technical artifact of the sequencing pipeline. An association between a missense DCLRE1C variant and V-gene and J-gene trimming of TCR beta chains was found in a later genetic analysis and replicated in an independent cohort. Because counts were too low, seventeen rarely observed V segments, including chromosome 9 orphons, were left out of the earlier analysis of 587 of the donors. In the study, around 150 TCR beta chains were listed as associated with cytomegalovirus. A further reported finding was that TCR beta sequences accurately predicted the HLA-A and HLA-B alleles for most subjects in the first cohort. Immune exposure information for the cohort was limited to CMV serostatus. In a later analysis, HLA-associated TCR beta chains showed more clonal expansion and lower generation probabilities than non-associated chains that were equally common. A later genetic analysis reported fewer N-insertions in productive TCRs among donors in an Asian-associated ancestry cluster than the approximately 700-donor mean. When HLA alleles, especially DR and DQ, strongly co-occurred, attributing TCR associations to individual alleles was difficult. Some IMGT-functional V segments, including TRBV6-2 and TRBV6-3, could not be distinguished by the 87-base-pair reads and were therefore excluded. In vitro tests confirmed that a few of the cytomegalovirus-associated TCR beta chains recognize cytomegalovirus antigens.

The library came from the immunoSEQ multiplex PCR assay. For the multiplex PCR, a mixture combining 60 forward primers for TCR Vbeta segments and 13 reverse primers for TCR Jbeta segments was used. A multiplex PCR assay on genomic DNA amplified the CDR3 region of rearranged TCR beta genes. On the Illumina HiSeq System, the amplified TCR beta libraries were sequenced as 87-base-pair reads. The authors processed their data as follows. In a later analysis, some 80 million unique TCR beta chains were counted across the roughly 670 repertoires, and about 10 million of these chains were shared by at least two donors. A nearest-neighbor algorithm error-corrected the raw reads and collapsed the reads into unique sequences, merging closely related sequences to remove PCR and sequencing errors. Alignment of CDR3 sequences to IMGT reference sequences was used to assign V, D and J gene segments. For a sequence to be retained, a match of at least six nucleotides to both a V gene segment and a J gene segment was required. Rearrangements were classified as productive when the CDR3 lacked stop codons and remained in frame with V and J, and all other rearrangements were classified as non-productive. CDR3 was defined by IMGT convention, running from the second conserved V-encoded cysteine to the conserved J-encoded phenylalanine. In an earlier analysis of around 600 of the donors, sequences lacking an unambiguous match to a single V gene segment were excluded. An earlier analysis of fewer than 750 of the donors called V segments functional above 56.7% productive rearrangements and segregating when the between-donor standard deviation exceeded 5%. A statistical classification framework was built to diagnose cytomegalovirus status from the catalog of TCR beta chain sequences. A later analysis assigned V and J genes by comparing TCR nucleotide sequences with IMGT/GENE-DB human TR gene sequences. A later analysis assigned CDR3 sequences and most-parsimonious VDJ recombination scenarios with the TCRdist pipeline. In a later analysis, each TCR beta chain was defined by its CDR3 amino acid sequence together with its V-gene family, and reads lacking a unique V-gene family were excluded. To address suspected cross-contamination and a sequencing artifact, a later analysis removed under 600 highly shared, low-generation-probability nucleotide sequences. A later analysis calculated a clonal expansion index for each public chain from normalized within-repertoire ranks of inferred template counts. In a later analysis, generation probabilities were computed using a VDJ recombination model fitted to out-of-frame rearrangements, and the results were checked against IGoR. Hypergeometric tests were used in a later analysis to score TCR-TCR, TCR-HLA and TCR-CMV co-occurrence, with a repertoire-size bias correction applied to the TCR pairs. In a later analysis, false discovery rates were estimated by permuting HLA or CMV assignments 20 times. In a later analysis, co-occurring TCRs were grouped using DBSCAN, and TCRdist sequence similarity was added for clustering within HLA-allele-positive subsets. Repertoires with fewer than 30,000 or more than 120,000 public chains were left out of co-occurrence clustering, as were five repertoires with anomalous nucleotide sharing. TCRdb retrieved this table from immuneACCESS and kept in-frame rearrangements only. Not all clones are present; in checked studies, unresolved V genes account for under half, and no reason is known for the remainder. The V and J calls and clone size are taken from that table; D and trimming were inferred from the DNA. For this sample there are about 140,000 clones; over 75% appear just once. Of the sample, 1.2% falls within the top ten clones.

This TCR came from a female donor in good health and CMV-seronegative. Sequences were obtained from PBMCs. The chain couples TRBV19 to TRBJ2-1, with 9 bases in between that match TRBD2. The DNA is TGTGCCACTAAGACTAGCGGCTACAATGAGCAGTTCTTC. It is translated as CATKTSGYNEQFF.